This TCR beta chain is drawn from a study of blood T cells in healthy people across ages (dated by TCRdb to between 2015 and 2017). Background for the entire study: Template switching captured roughly one uniquely barcoded TCR beta cDNA molecule per two T cells in model experiments. Using deep sequencing normalized with unique cDNA molecular identifiers, the study measured how TCR beta repertoire diversity changes with age. Four age groups were formed from the donors: young (average about 15 years), middle-aged (roughly 38), aged (approximately 60) and long-lived (around 80). To avoid experimental bias, donors of different ages were spread randomly across the sequencing lanes. Two additional independent replicas of 1 million unique cDNA reads from the same blood draw were analyzed for two donors (one aged 18 to 30 and one aged 80 or older). The paper as a whole reports these results and caveats: There was a strong correlation between observed TCR beta diversity and the percentage of naive T cells measured by flow cytometry. Because profiling used bulk unsorted PBMCs, naive and antigen-experienced compartments could not be compared conclusively. Observed TCR beta diversity per million T cells fell roughly linearly with age, and a significant reduction was already apparent by age approximately 40. The long-lived group showed more naive CD4+ T cells, fewer expanded clones and increased TCR diversity than the aged group, suggesting age selection. Because the CMV infection status of the donors was unknown, age-related changes in expanded clonotypes may potentially have been confounded. Total diversity estimates from one million sequenced T cells were considered lower bounds and underestimates.

Donors were about 36 systemically healthy Caucasian individuals from Russia aged roughly 6 to 95 years. Each donor gave around 9.5 milliliters of peripheral blood, collected into EDTA-treated Vacutainer tubes. PBMCs were isolated by Ficoll-Paque density-gradient centrifugation, with at least 7 million obtained per sample. Total RNA, at least 6 micrograms per sample, was extracted from PBMCs with Trizol reagent. The percentages of naive CD45RAhigh/CD27high T cells were determined by flow cytometry on a PBMC aliquot from every donor. V is cut by 6 bases and J by 9 bases, and the space between the germline ends is 18 bases. The CDR3 numbers 13 residues from cysteine through phenylalanine. Solely the CDR3 DNA is kept, with 39 bases framed from the first base. CDR1 and CDR2 (DFQATT, SNEGSKA) derive from the germline V gene (reference sequence). The library was generated by 5' RACE. The sequencer listed for this sample is Illumina HiSeq 2500. A second PCR of roughly 6 to 11 cycles was run with a J-beta primer mix and a sample-barcoded 5' primer. Each TCR beta cDNA molecule received a unique molecular identifier from a template-switch 5' adaptor carrying 12 random nucleotides. Each sample yielded at least 3 million CDR3-containing paired-end reads. First-strand cDNA was synthesized from all RNA with the Mint cDNA synthesis kit, primed by a TRBC-specific oligonucleotide. Following uracil-DNA glycosylase treatment, all cDNA underwent a first 18-cycle PCR with the universal primers M1SS and BC2_uni_R. The original methods were these. Normalization of each sample was performed by random selection of 1 million high-quality reads, each carrying a distinct molecular identifier. Reads sharing molecular identifiers were discarded rather than binned into consensus sequences. CDR3 identification, clonotype clustering and error correction used MiTCR with a Q25 quality threshold and the strictest error-elimination algorithm. A nonparametric unseen species model with Euler transformation was used to estimate a lower bound on total TCR beta diversity. TCRdb redid the processing of the public reads, applying fastp at Q25 and MiXCR, and retained in-frame beta chains. Records with the same CDR3 protein are collapsed into one entry carrying the most frequent genes and DNA. The V and J calls follow TCRdb's processing rather than the paper's. This sample comprises about 1,500,000 distinct CDR3 sequences, roughly 28% of them detected only once. The ten largest make up approximately 7.7% of the sample.

This clonotype came up many times. Its antigen is not yet known. No base quality values were provided; no much bigger clone lies one nucleotide off. Sequencing was carried out using blood. Rearrangement joined TRBV20-1 to TRBJ2-4; the D gene is possibly TRBD2, with 5 bases matching. The sequence derives from a woman aged 25 to 39 in good health. Read as DNA, the sequence is TGCAGTGCGTTTTCTCCAGCGGTCGGCATTCAGTACTTC. It specifies CSAFSPAVGIQYF.